What follows describes a single TCR beta chain. These data come from a study of blood T cell repertoires in COVID-19. Study context: COVID-19 samples, acute and convalescent, were from the United States, Italy and Spain.

Germline assignment: CDR1 WNHNN and CDR2 SYGVQD (reference sequence). Between the trimmed V and J ends, which lost 1 base and 2 bases, there was a span of 9 bases. The CDR3 is 15 amino acids. TCRdb's table, derived via immunoSEQ multiplex PCR, lists solely in-frame clones and lacks some. The data show over 110,000 clones, around three quarters seen once. This TCR derives from a man aged 80 or over with acute or convalescent COVID-19. The chain combines TRBV10-1 with TRBJ1-5; TRBD1 is a possible D gene (5 bases). The sample comprised peripheral blood. The CDR3 coding sequence is TGCGCCAGCAGTGAGTGTAGACAGCGCAATCAGCCCCAGCATTTT. Translating it yields CASSECRQRNQPQHF.